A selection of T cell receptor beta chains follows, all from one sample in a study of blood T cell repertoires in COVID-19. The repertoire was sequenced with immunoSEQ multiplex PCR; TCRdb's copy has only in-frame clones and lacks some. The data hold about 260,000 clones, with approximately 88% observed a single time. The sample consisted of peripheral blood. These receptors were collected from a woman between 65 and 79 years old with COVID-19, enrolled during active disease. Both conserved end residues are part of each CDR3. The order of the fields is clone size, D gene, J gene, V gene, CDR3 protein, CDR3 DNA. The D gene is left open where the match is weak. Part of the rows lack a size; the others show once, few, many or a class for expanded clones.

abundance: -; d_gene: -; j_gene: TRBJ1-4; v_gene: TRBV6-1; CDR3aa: CASSEQSTNEKLFF; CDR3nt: TGTGCCAGCAGTGAACAATCAACTAATGAAAAACTGTTTTTT
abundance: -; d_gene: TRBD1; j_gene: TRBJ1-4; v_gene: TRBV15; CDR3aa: CATSRADRGRLIGEKLFF; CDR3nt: TGTGCCACCAGCAGAGCCGACAGGGGGCGCCTGATTGGTGAAAAACTGTTTTTT
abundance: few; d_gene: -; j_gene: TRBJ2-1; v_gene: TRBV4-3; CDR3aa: CASSQDGGTLGNEQFF; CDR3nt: TGCGCCAGCAGCCAAGATGGCGGGACCCTCGGGAATGAGCAGTTCTTC
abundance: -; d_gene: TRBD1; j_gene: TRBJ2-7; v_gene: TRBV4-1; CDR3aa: CASSPRDRGRNEQYF; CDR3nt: TGCGCCAGCAGCCCCCGAGACAGGGGGCGGAACGAGCAGTACTTC
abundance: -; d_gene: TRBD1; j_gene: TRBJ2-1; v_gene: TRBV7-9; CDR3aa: CASSKRGQGADNEQFF; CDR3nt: TGTGCCAGCAGCAAACGGGGACAGGGGGCGGATAATGAGCAGTTCTTC
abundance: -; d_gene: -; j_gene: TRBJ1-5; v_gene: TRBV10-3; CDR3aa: CAISGSGEQPQHF; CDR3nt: TGTGCCATCAGTGGAAGTGGGGAGCAGCCCCAGCATTTT
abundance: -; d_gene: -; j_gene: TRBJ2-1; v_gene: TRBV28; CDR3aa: CASTKRASEQFF; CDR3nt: TGTGCCAGCACCAAGAGGGCTAGTGAGCAGTTCTTC
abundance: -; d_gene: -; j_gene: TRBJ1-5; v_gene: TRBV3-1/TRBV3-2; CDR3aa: CASSQDQGNQPQHF; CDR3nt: TGTGCCAGCAGCCAAGATCAGGGCAATCAGCCCCAGCATTTT
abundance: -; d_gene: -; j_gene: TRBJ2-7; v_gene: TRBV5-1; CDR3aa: CASSLGTSAEQYF; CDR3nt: TGCGCCAGCAGCCTCGGGACTTCCGCCGAGCAGTACTTC
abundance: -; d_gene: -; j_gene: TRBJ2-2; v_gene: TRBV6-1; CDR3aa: CASSAVGSILARELFF; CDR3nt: TGTGCCAGCAGTGCTGTCGGGAGTATATTAGCTCGGGAGCTGTTTTTT
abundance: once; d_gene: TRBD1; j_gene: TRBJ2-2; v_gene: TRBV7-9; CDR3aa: CASSSPTGLTGELFF; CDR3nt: TGTGCCAGCAGCTCCCCGACAGGGCTCACCGGGGAGCTGTTTTTT
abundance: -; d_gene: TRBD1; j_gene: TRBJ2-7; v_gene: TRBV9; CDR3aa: CASSEGQGTYEQYF; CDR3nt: TGTGCCAGCAGCGAGGGACAGGGAACCTACGAGCAGTACTTC
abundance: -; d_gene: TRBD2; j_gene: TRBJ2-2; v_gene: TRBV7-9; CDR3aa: CASSKVGEGPANTGELFF; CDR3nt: TGTGCCAGCAGCAAAGTGGGGGAGGGCCCCGCGAACACCGGGGAGCTGTTTTTT
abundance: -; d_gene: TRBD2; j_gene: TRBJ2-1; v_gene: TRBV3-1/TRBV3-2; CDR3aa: CASSQQAGGNEQFF; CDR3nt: TGTGCCAGCAGCCAACAAGCGGGAGGGAATGAGCAGTTCTTC
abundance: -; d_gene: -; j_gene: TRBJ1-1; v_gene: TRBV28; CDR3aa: CASSFRGGVTEAFF; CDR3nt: TGTGCCAGCAGTTTTCGAGGAGGGGTAACTGAAGCTTTCTTT
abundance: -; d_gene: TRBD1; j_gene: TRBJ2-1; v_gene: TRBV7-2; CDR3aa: CASSLERTGYGEQFF; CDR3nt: TGTGCCAGCAGCTTAGAGAGGACAGGGTATGGTGAGCAGTTCTTC
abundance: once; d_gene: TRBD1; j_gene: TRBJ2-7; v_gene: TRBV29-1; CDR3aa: CSALGTAVYEQYF; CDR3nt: TGCAGCGCCCTCGGGACAGCAGTCTACGAGCAGTACTTC
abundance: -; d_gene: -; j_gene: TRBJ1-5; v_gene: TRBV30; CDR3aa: CAWNRGNQPQHF; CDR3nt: TGTGCCTGGAACCGAGGCAATCAGCCCCAGCATTTT
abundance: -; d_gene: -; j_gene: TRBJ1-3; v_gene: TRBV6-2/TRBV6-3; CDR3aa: CASSYEGRLAGNTIYF; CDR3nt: TGTGCCAGCAGTTACGAAGGCAGGCTGGCTGGAAACACCATATATTTT
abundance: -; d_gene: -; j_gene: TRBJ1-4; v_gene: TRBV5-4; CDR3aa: CASSLAGGLGEKLFF; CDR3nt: TGTGCCAGCAGCTTGGCCGGAGGTCTTGGCGAAAAACTGTTTTTT
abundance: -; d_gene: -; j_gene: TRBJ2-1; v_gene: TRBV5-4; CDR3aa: CASSLGQLRFF; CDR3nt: TGTGCCAGCAGTCTCGGACAGCTGCGGTTCTTC
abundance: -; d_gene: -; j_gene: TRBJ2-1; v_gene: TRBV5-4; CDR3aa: CASSFEQGGYNEQFF; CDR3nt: TGTGCCAGCAGCTTCGAACAGGGGGGGTACAATGAGCAGTTCTTC
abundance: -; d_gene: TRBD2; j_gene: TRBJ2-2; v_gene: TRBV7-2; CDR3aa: CASSLREGGELFF; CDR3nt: TGTGCCAGCAGCTTGCGGGAGGGGGGGGAGCTGTTTTTT
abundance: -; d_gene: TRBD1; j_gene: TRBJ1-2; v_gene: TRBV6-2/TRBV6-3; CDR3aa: CASSSRTGRLYGYTF; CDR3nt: TGTGCCAGCAGTTCCCGGACAGGCCGCCTCTATGGCTACACCTTC
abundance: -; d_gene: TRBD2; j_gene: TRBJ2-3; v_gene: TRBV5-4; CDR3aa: CASSLRFTSGPDTQYF; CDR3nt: TGTGCCAGCAGCTTGAGGTTTACTAGCGGGCCAGATACGCAGTATTTT
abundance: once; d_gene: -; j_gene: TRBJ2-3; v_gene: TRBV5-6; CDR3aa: CASSSGRDWQYF; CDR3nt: TGTGCCAGCAGCTCGGGTCGGGACTGGCAGTATTTT
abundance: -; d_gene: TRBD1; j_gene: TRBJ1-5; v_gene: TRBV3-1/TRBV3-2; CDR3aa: CASSQTGRGRNQPQHF; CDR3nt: TGTGCCAGCAGCCAGACCGGGAGGGGGCGCAATCAGCCCCAGCATTTT
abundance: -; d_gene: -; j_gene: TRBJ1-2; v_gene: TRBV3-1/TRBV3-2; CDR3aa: CASSQEQGSYGYTF; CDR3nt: TGTGCCAGCAGCCAAGAACAGGGAAGCTATGGCTACACCTTC
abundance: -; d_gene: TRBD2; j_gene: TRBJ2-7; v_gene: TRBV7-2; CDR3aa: CASSLVLSGTGYEQYF; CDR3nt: TGTGCCAGCAGCTTAGTTCTTAGCGGGACGGGCTACGAGCAGTACTTC
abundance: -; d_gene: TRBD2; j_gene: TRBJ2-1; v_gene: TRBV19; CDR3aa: CASSRNSGIRYEQFF; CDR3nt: TGTGCCAGTAGCCGAAATAGCGGGATTCGTTATGAGCAGTTCTTC
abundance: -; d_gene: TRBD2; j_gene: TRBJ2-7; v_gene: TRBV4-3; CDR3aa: CASSQSLAVFSYEQYF; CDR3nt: TGCGCCAGCAGCCAATCTCTAGCGGTTTTCTCCTACGAGCAGTACTTC
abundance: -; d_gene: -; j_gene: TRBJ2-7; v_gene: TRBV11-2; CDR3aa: CASSLDRGYEQYF; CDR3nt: TGTGCCAGCAGCTTAGACCGGGGGTACGAGCAGTACTTC
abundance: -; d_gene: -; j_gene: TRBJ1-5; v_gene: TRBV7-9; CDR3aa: CASSLLEQAQHF; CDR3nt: TGTGCCAGCAGCTTACTTGAGCAGGCCCAGCATTTT
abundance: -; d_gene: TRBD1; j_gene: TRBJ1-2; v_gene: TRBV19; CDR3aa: CASSGGQGDYGYTF; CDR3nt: TGTGCCAGTAGTGGCGGACAGGGGGACTATGGCTACACCTTC
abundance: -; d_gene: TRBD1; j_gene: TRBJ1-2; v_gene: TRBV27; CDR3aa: CASSTRTGVDYGYTF; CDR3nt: TGTGCCAGCAGTACCCGAACAGGGGTGGACTATGGCTACACCTTC
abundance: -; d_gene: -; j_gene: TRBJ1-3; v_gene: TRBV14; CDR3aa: CASSQETGSGNTIYF; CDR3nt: TGTGCCAGCAGCCAAGAAACAGGATCGGGAAACACCATATATTTT
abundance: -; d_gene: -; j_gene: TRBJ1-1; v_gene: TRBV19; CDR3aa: CASSTGGLNTEAFF; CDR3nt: TGTGCCAGTAGCACGGGGGGCCTGAACACTGAAGCTTTCTTT
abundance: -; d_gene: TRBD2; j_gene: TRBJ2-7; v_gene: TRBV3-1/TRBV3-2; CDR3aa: CASSQRTRAGAYEQYF; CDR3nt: TGTGCCAGCAGTCAGAGAACCCGAGCGGGAGCCTACGAGCAGTACTTC
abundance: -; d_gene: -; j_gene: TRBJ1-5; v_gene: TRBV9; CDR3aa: CASSVGGGQAQPQHF; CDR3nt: TGTGCCAGCAGCGTAGGCGGAGGGCAGGCTCAGCCCCAGCATTTT
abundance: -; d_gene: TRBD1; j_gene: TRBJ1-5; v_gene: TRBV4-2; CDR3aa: CASSHSGTGGYSNQPQHF; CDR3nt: TGTGCCAGCAGCCACTCCGGGACAGGGGGTTATAGCAATCAGCCCCAGCATTTT
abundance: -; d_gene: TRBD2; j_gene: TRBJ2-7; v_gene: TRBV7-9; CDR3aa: CASSSSGRAPEQYF; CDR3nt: TGTGCCAGCAGCTCGAGCGGGAGGGCCCCCGAGCAGTACTTC